The rows below give T cell receptor beta chains drawn from one sample of a study of Graves' ophthalmopathy and Graves' hyperthyroidism. TCRdb called the multiplex PCR reads again in MiXCR, with one record for every CDR3 protein. The profile shows approximately 380,000 distinct CDR3 sequences, under 25% of them singletons. Material for sequencing was peripheral blood. The receptors stem from a woman younger than 35 with stable Graves' hyperthyroidism. Both conserved end residues are part of each CDR3. The D gene is left open where the match is weak. Clone size appears in some rows only: once, few, many, or a class for an expanded clone.

TRBD1,TRBV2,many,TRBJ1-5,15,TGTGCCAGCAGTACCGGACAGGATAGCAATCAGCCCCAGCATTTT,CASSTGQDSNQPQHF
TRBD1,TRBV4-1,many,TRBJ1-5,15,TGCGCCAGCAGCCAAGTTCCAGGGGGCAACCAGCCCCAGCATTTT,CASSQVPGGNQPQHF
.,TRBV6-1,.,TRBJ1-1,13,TGTGCCAGCAGTGCCCAGGAGGCCACTGAAGCTTTCTTT,CASSAQEATEAFF
TRBD2,TRBV12-3/TRBV12-4,many,TRBJ2-5,14,TGTGCCAGCAGCCCCAGCGGGAGGGCGGAGACCCAGTACTTC,CASSPSGRAETQYF
TRBD1,TRBV30,.,TRBJ1-1,14,TGTGCCTGGAGACGGACAGGAATGAACACTGAAGCTTTCTTT,CAWRRTGMNTEAFF
.,TRBV29-1,many,TRBJ2-6,15,TGCAGCGTTGTTTCCCCCCGATCTGGGGCCAACGTCCTGACTTTC,CSVVSPRSGANVLTF
TRBD1,TRBV6-5,many,TRBJ2-7,17,TGTGCCAGCAGTACCACACCTTCCGGGACAGATAAGTCCGGGCAGTACTTC,CASSTTPSGTDKSGQYF
.,TRBV27,many,TRBJ1-2,12,TGTGCCAGCAGTTTCAACGGATGGGGCTACACCTTC,CASSFNGWGYTF
.,TRBV7-2,many,TRBJ1-5,14,TGTGCCAGCAGCCCGACACAGTCCTATCAGCCCCAGCATTTT,CASSPTQSYQPQHF
TRBD1,TRBV11-1,many,TRBJ2-5,16,TGTGCCAGCAGCTATACCGGGACAGGGCGTACAGAGACCCAGTACTTC,CASSYTGTGRTETQYF
.,TRBV3-1,.,TRBJ2-3,16,TGTGCCAGCAGCCCAGGGGGGGGACTAGAGGCAGATACGCAGTATTTT,CASSPGGGLEADTQYF
.,TRBV12-3/TRBV12-4,many,TRBJ1-2,15,TGTGCCAGCAGTTTAAGCACAGGGATTCTTTATGGCTACACCTTC,CASSLSTGILYGYTF
.,TRBV5-1,few,TRBJ2-7,14,TGCGCCAGCAGCTTGCGGCGGGATCCGGGCGAGCAGTACTTC,CASSLRRDPGEQYF
.,TRBV28,many,TRBJ1-1,15,TGTGCCAGCAGTCCCGTACGGGGGGCGACCACTGAAGCTTTCTTT,CASSPVRGATTEAFF
.,TRBV9,once,TRBJ2-4,15,TGTGCCAGCAGCGTAGCTACTGGCGGGATGGGCATTCAGTACTTC,CASSVATGGMGIQYF
TRBD1,TRBV12-3/TRBV12-4,.,TRBJ1-2,14,TGTGCCAGCAGTTGGGACAGGGACTATTATGGCTACACCTTC,CASSWDRDYYGYTF
TRBD1,TRBV6-2/TRBV6-3,few,TRBJ2-6,19,TGTGCCAGCAGCCGAGCAGGGGGCGGGATCGGGGCTGGGGCCAACGTCCTGACTTTC,CASSRAGGGIGAGANVLTF
.,TRBV10-3,many,TRBJ1-1,15,TGTGCCATCAGTGGGCACAGGGCTCATACAACTGAAGCTTTCTTT,CAISGHRAHTTEAFF
.,TRBV25-1,many,TRBJ2-4,15,TGTGCCAGCAGTACCTCCTCGGGGGCCAAAAACATTCAGTACTTC,CASSTSSGAKNIQYF
.,TRBV19,.,TRBJ2-7,13,TGTGCCAGTAGTAACGGAATCTCCTACGAGCAGTACTTC,CASSNGISYEQYF
.,TRBV11-1,many,TRBJ1-3,15,TGTGCCAGCAGCCCCCGTCAGGGCCAAAGGGACACCATATATTTT,CASSPRQGQRDTIYF
.,TRBV11-2,few,TRBJ1-3,12,TGTGCCAGCAGCCCGCAGCGAAACACCATATATTTT,CASSPQRNTIYF
.,TRBV29-1,.,TRBJ2-7,12,TGCAGCGTTGGAAGGGAGTCAGGCGAGCAGTACTTC,CSVGRESGEQYF
TRBD2,TRBV3-1,few,TRBJ2-2,18,TGTGCCAGCAGCCAAGATCGGGGACTAGCGGGACAGACCGGGGAGCTGTTTTTT,CASSQDRGLAGQTGELFF
.,TRBV6-1,many,TRBJ1-5,15,TGTGCCAGCAGCCCTTACTTGACTTCGGATCAGCCCCAGCATTTT,CASSPYLTSDQPQHF
.,TRBV6-2/TRBV6-3,many,TRBJ2-7,15,TGTGCCAGCGGGGGGAATCTACAGGGTCCCTACGAGCAGTACTTC,CASGGNLQGPYEQYF
.,TRBV6-1,.,TRBJ1-1,16,TGTGCCAGCAGTGAAGGATGGGAAGGGGGGGGAACTGAAGCTTTCTTT,CASSEGWEGGGTEAFF
TRBD1,TRBV6-2/TRBV6-3,.,TRBJ1-1,16,TGTGCCAGCAGTTACTTTTCCGGGACAGGGAACACTGAAGCTTTCTTT,CASSYFSGTGNTEAFF
.,TRBV6-1,.,TRBJ1-1,14,TGTGCCAACAGTGATAGCGTGCGGACCACTGAAGCTTTCTTT,CANSDSVRTTEAFF
.,TRBV6-1,.,TRBJ1-2,14,TGTGCCAGCAGTGAGCTGACAGATAACTATGGCTACACCTTC,CASSELTDNYGYTF